Below are 25 T cell receptor beta chains sequenced from a single sample in a study of T cell repertoires in cytomegalovirus infection. From the reads, TCRdb called clonotypes with MiXCR, one entry per CDR3 protein. The sample shows more than 650,000 distinct CDR3 sequences, roughly 36% of them seen only once. What was sequenced was PBMCs. Receptors originate from a human donor in good health (CMV status not recorded). Some clones in this sample may be carry-over from other donors' samples.

The chain links TRBV19 to TRBJ1-5; TRBD1 might be the D (6 bases). Germline V gene data show CDR1 as LNHDA and CDR2 as SQIVND (reference sequence). Trimming shortened V by 7 bases and J by 7 bases, and 17 bases separated the two germline ends. The CDR3 is 14 amino acids. CDR3 residues: CASTPGAFGQPQHF. In DNA, the CDR3 is TGTGCCAGTACCCCGGGGGCGTTTGGCCAGCCCCAGCATTTT.

V gene TRBV5-6 combines with J gene TRBJ2-2, with TRBD2 matching over 16 bases. The trim removed 4 bases at V and 5 bases at J, leaving 8 bases unmatched. The CDR3 covers 18 residues. Germline CDR1 reads SGHDT; CDR2 reads YYEEEE. The CDR3 DNA follows: TGTGCCAGCAGCCCCCCGGGACTAGCGGGGGGGGGTACCGGGGAGCTGTTTTTT. This sequence encodes CASSPPGLAGGGTGELFF.

This chain connects TRBV28 to TRBJ2-1; 12 bases map to TRBD2. V was pared by 1 base and J by 7 bases, with 5 bases of the junction left unmatched. Germline CDR1 and CDR2: MDHEN and SYDVKM. The CDR3 extends over 16 amino acids. Here the CDR3 reads CASSLYLAGGSNEQFF. In nucleotides, the CDR3 is TGTGCCAGCAGTTTATATCTAGCGGGAGGGTCTAATGAGCAGTTCTTC. The full variable domain, in which reference TRBV28 and TRBJ2-1 provide the parts outside the CDR3, is DVKVTQSSRYLVKRTGEKVFLECVQDMDHENMFWYRQDPGLGLRLIYFSYDVKMKEKGDIPEGYSVSREKKERFSLILESASTNQTSMYLCASSLYLAGGSNEQFFGPGTRLTVL.

The CDR3, as DNA: TGTGCCAGCAGTTTATCTTTGGACAGGGGCTACACCTTC. This translates into CASSLSLDRGYTF. V gene TRBV27 combines with J gene TRBJ1-2; 7 bases match TRBD1. The CDR3 is 13 amino acids. The V gene end was trimmed by 0 bases and the J gene end by 8 bases; junction bases not matched to a gene: 3. Germline V gives CDR1 MNHEY, CDR2 SMNVEV (reference sequence).

About this clonotype itself: One end of the junction is discordant with germline, which a read error may explain. The rearrangement links TRBV7-6 to TRBJ2-3, with 7 bases that match TRBD2. The length of the CDR3 is 17 residues. Germline values: CDR1 SGHVS, CDR2 FNYEAQ. CDR3 protein: CAISLSGTTLSVDTQYF. The CDR3 bases are TGTGCCATCAGCCTCTCCGGGACTACCCTAAGCGTGGATACGCAGTATTTT.

J is TRBJ2-1 and V is TRBV20-1, with TRBD2 identical over 9 bases. The germline V gene has CDR1 DFQATT and CDR2 SNEGSKA (reference sequence). The CDR3 covers 15 residues. Trimming took 5 bases from V and 8 from J; bases not matched to a gene: 13. The CDR3 protein is CSASSGGSGSDEQFF. DNA for the CDR3: TGCAGTGCTTCATCCGGGGGTAGCGGGAGTGATGAGCAGTTCTTC.

Only one count was recorded for this clonotype. The chain joins TRBV5-6 to TRBJ2-7, with D perhaps TRBD2 (6 bases). The germline gives CDR1 SGHDT, CDR2 YYEEEE. This CDR3 is 14 amino acids long. V was trimmed by 3 bases and J by 5 bases, leaving 15 bases between them. CDR3 sequence reads: CASSWGDSSDEQYF. CDR3 sequence (DNA): TGTGCCAGCAGCTGGGGGGACTCCTCAGACGAGCAGTACTTC.

The V gene is TRBV7-6, the J gene TRBJ1-4; maybe TRBD1 (5 bases). CDR3 size: 11 residues. CDR1 is SGHVS, CDR2 FNYEAQ, per germline. The CDR3 sequence: CARGEDEKLFF. In nucleotides, the CDR3 is TGTGCGAGGGGAGAGGATGAAAAACTGTTTTTT.

This clonotype was seen repeatedly, ten times or more. The gene calls are TRBV7-2 and TRBJ2-4, with 8 bases lining up with TRBD2. V lost 4 bases to trimming and J lost 0 bases; unmatched junction nucleotides: 5. Germline V gives CDR1 SGHTA, CDR2 FQGNSA. CDR3 length: 16 residues. CDR3 residues: CASSSYSGVAKNIQYF. The CDR3 bases are TGTGCCAGCAGCTCGTATAGCGGGGTAGCCAAAAACATTCAGTACTTC.

The rearrangement links TRBV18 to TRBJ2-7; the D call may be TRBD1 or TRBD2 (5 bases each). This CDR3 spans 16 amino acids. The germline V gene encodes CDR1 KGHSH and CDR2 LQKENI. Trimming took off 2 bases at V and 6 bases at J, with 20 bases between the two ends. CDR3 sequence reads: CASSPISGGPGSEQYF. The CDR3 DNA sequence: TGTGCCAGCTCACCAATTTCGGGCGGGCCAGGGTCCGAGCAGTACTTC.

The chain uses TRBV27 and TRBJ1-5; 11 bases are shared with TRBD1. V shed 5 bases and J 6 bases; nucleotides not matched to a gene: 6. The CDR3 covers 15 residues. Looked up from germline, CDR1 is MNHEY and CDR2 is SMNVEV (reference sequence). CDR3 sequence: CASSRDRGKSQPQHF. In DNA form, the CDR3 reads TGTGCCAGCAGTCGGGACAGGGGGAAAAGTCAGCCCCAGCATTTT.

V and J are TRBV7-9 and TRBJ2-2; 12 bases map to TRBD2. V shed 2 bases, J shed 6 bases, and the junction held 7 bases outside the gene matches. CDR1 and CDR2 from the germline V gene are SEHNR and FQNEAQ (reference sequence). The CDR3 consists of 17 residues. CDR3 sequence: CASSLPLTSGSPGELFF. CDR3 sequence (DNA): TGTGCCAGCAGCTTACCATTGACTAGCGGGAGTCCCGGGGAGCTGTTTTTT.

This clonotype was observed a handful of times. V gene TRBV2 combines with J gene TRBJ1-4; a weak D match, TRBD1 (5 bases). Germline assignment: CDR1 SNHLY and CDR2 FYNNEI. The CDR3 runs 15 residues. V dropped 2 bases and J dropped 3 bases, with 10 bases sitting between them. As DNA, the CDR3 is TGTGCCAGCAGTGAATGGGACGGCTCTAATGAAAAACTGTTTTTT. It translates to CASSEWDGSNEKLFF.

The chain joins TRBV6-8 to TRBJ1-5; D may be TRBD1 (5 bases). Germline CDR1 MNHGY, CDR2 SAAAGT. The V and J ends lost 4 bases and 7 bases respectively, with 17 bases between them. There are 15 residues in the CDR3. CDR3 in amino acids: CASSSGGGRGQPQHF. CDR3 in DNA: TGTGCCAGCAGTTCCGGCGGGGGAAGAGGGCAGCCCCAGCATTTT.

This sequence joins TRBV7-2 and TRBJ1-6, with 8 nucleotides matching TRBD1. With V trimmed by 0 bases and J by 7 bases, 5 bases remained unmatched. The CDR3 covers 16 residues. From germline, CDR1 is SGHTA and CDR2 FQGNSA. CDR3 region: CASSLAGTGCNSPLHF. The CDR3 DNA is TGTGCCAGCAGCTTAGCCGGGACAGGTTGCAATTCACCCCTCCACTTT.

V gene TRBV7-9 combines with J gene TRBJ2-1; weak D call: TRBD2 (5 bases). Germline V gene lookup returns CDR1 SEHNR and CDR2 FQNEAQ (reference sequence). CDR3 length: 14 residues. V lost 3 bases to trimming and J lost 5 bases, with 11 bases between them. CDR3 coding DNA: TGTGCCAGCAGCTTGGAGCCGGGAAACAATGAGCAGTTCTTC. This codes for CASSLEPGNNEQFF. Drawing the rest from reference TRBV7-9 and TRBJ2-1, the complete variable domain is DTGVSQNPRHKITKRGQNVTFRCDPISEHNRLYWYRQTLGQGPEFLTYFQNEAQLEKSRLLSDRFSAERPKGSFSTLEIQRTEQGDSAMYLCASSLEPGNNEQFFGPGTRLTVL.

Only a few counts were recorded for this clonotype. V and J are TRBV28 and TRBJ2-1; perhaps TRBD2 as D (7 bases). Germline CDR1 reads MDHEN; CDR2 reads SYDVKM. The V end was cut by 5 bases, the J end by 5 bases, with 13 bases between. The CDR3 runs to 14 residues. Written as DNA, the CDR3 is TGTGCCAGCAGTCCGGGGGGCAGGGACAATGAGCAGTTCTTC. This codes for CASSPGGRDNEQFF.

Only a few counts were recorded for this clonotype. The chain couples TRBV6-1 to TRBJ1-1, with 10 bases matching TRBD1. CDR1 and CDR2 from the germline V gene are MNHNS and SASEGT. The CDR3 loop spans 14 amino acids. Losses at the gene ends were 5 bases for V and 5 bases for J; bases not matched to a gene: 5. CDR3 amino acids: CASSRGQGWTEAFF. The CDR3 coding sequence is TGTGCCAGCAGTCGGGGACAGGGGTGGACTGAAGCTTTCTTT.

In the case of this clonotype: One base away lies a much larger clone, so this may be a sequencing read error. This sequence joins TRBV7-6 and TRBJ2-3, with 9 nucleotides matching TRBD2. The CDR3 is made up of 14 amino acids. CDR1 and CDR2 from the germline V gene are SGHVS and FNYEAQ. CDR3 protein: CDSSPAGGSDTQYF. In nucleotides, the CDR3 is TGTGACAGCAGTCCGGCGGGGGGGTCAGATACGCAGTATTTT.

The genes are TRBV7-3 and TRBJ1-2; 7 bases line up with TRBD1. The CDR3 contains 15 residues. In germline, CDR1 is SGHTA, CDR2 FQGTGA. With 4 bases clipped from V and 0 bases from J, the junction kept 5 bases outside the gene matches. CDR3 bases: TGTGCCAGCAGCTCCCAGACAGGGCCTAACTATGGCTACACCTTC. Protein sequence: CASSSQTGPNYGYTF.

This clonotype has just a few counts. The chain has TRBV4-1 and TRBJ1-3; D is unclear. There are 15 residues in the CDR3. Germline assignment: CDR1 MGHRA and CDR2 YSYEKL. V dropped 1 base and J dropped 3 bases, with 10 bases sitting between them. CDR3 residues: CASSQVQSFGNTIYF. In DNA form, the CDR3 reads TGCGCCAGCAGCCAAGTACAGTCGTTTGGAAACACCATATATTTT.

For this clonotype: An end of the junction differs from the germline gene, which may be a read error. The chain has TRBV29-1 and TRBJ2-3, with 9 bases aligning to TRBD2. The CDR3 is 15 amino acids. Per the germline V gene, CDR1 is SQVTM and CDR2 is ANQGSEA. CDR3 nucleotides: TGCAGCGCCGGAAGACTAGCGGACCGCACAGATTCGCAGTATTTT. This gives the protein CSAGRLADRTDSQYF.

The sample holds many counts of this clonotype. CDR3 in DNA: TGTGCCAGCAGCTTAGCGGGGGATTCCTACGAGCAGTACTTC. This gives the protein CASSLAGDSYEQYF. This sequence joins TRBV7-6 and TRBJ2-7; perhaps D is TRBD1 or TRBD2 (5 bases each). The CDR3 runs 14 residues. Germline V CDR1 and CDR2: SGHVS, FNYEAQ. Between the trimmed V and J ends, which lost 0 bases and 1 base, there was a span of 7 bases.

The CDR3 region is CASSQTSGPPTDTQYF. The DNA for the CDR3 is TGTGCCAGCAGCCAAACTAGCGGGCCTCCCACAGATACGCAGTATTTT. The genes are TRBV4-2 and TRBJ2-3; 9 nucleotides align to TRBD2. The V gene's germline CDR1 is LGHNA and CDR2 YNFKEQ. V was clipped by 2 bases and J by 2 bases; unmatched bases: 5. This CDR3 has 16 residues.

This clonotype has only one observation. V and J are TRBV5-1 and TRBJ2-7, with D tentatively TRBD1 (5 bases). V shed 0 bases and J shed 3 bases, with 10 bases lying between them. Germline values: CDR1 SGHRS, CDR2 YFSETQ. This CDR3 is 14 amino acids long. CDR3 nucleotides: TGCGCCAGCAGCTTGGGGGGCATATTCTACGAGCAGTACTTC. Translated: CASSLGGIFYEQYF.